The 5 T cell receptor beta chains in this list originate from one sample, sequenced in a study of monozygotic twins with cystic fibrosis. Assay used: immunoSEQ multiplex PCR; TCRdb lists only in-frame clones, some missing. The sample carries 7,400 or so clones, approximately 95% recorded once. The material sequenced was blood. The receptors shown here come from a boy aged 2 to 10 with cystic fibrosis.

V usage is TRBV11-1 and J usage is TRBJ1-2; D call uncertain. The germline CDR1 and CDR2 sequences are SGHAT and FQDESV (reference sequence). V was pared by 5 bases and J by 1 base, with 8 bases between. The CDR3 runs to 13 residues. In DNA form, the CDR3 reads TGTGCCAGCAGCGCCGGAATTAACTATGGCTACACCTTC. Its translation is CASSAGINYGYTF. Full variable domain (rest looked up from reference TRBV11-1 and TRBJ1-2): EAEVAQSPRYKITEKSQAVAFWCDPISGHATLYWYRQILGQGPELLVQFQDESVVDDSQLPKDRFSAERLKGVDSTLKIQPAELGDSAMYLCASSAGINYGYTFGSGTRLTVV.

DNA for the CDR3: TGTGCCAGCAGTTACGGGGGTGACGGGGGGAACGAGCAGTACTTC. It translates to CASSYGGDGGNEQYF. This sequence joins TRBV6-6 and TRBJ2-7, with 7 positions matching TRBD2. This CDR3 contains 15 residues. J lost 5 bases, V lost 2 bases, and 9 bases had no gene match. The germline V gene encodes CDR1 MNHNY and CDR2 SVGAGI (reference sequence).

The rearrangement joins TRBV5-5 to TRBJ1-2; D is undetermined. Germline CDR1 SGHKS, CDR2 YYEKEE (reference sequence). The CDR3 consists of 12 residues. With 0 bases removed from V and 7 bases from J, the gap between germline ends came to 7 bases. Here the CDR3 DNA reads TGTGCCAGCAGCTTGGAAGGGTCTGGCTACACCTTC. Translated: CASSLEGSGYTF.

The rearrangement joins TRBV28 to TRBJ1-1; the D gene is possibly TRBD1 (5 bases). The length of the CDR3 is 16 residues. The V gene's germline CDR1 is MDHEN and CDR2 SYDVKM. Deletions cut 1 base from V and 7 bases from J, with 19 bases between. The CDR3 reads CASSLLSGAKSVEAFF. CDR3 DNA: TGTGCCAGCAGTTTATTGTCTGGGGCCAAGAGTGTTGAAGCTTTCTTT.

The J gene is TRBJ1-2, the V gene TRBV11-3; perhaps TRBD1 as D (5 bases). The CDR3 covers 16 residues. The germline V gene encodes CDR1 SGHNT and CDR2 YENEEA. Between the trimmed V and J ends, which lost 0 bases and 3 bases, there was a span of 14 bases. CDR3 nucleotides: TGTGCCAGCAGCTTAGATCGTTATGGGACGGACTATGGCTACACCTTC. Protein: CASSLDRYGTDYGYTF.